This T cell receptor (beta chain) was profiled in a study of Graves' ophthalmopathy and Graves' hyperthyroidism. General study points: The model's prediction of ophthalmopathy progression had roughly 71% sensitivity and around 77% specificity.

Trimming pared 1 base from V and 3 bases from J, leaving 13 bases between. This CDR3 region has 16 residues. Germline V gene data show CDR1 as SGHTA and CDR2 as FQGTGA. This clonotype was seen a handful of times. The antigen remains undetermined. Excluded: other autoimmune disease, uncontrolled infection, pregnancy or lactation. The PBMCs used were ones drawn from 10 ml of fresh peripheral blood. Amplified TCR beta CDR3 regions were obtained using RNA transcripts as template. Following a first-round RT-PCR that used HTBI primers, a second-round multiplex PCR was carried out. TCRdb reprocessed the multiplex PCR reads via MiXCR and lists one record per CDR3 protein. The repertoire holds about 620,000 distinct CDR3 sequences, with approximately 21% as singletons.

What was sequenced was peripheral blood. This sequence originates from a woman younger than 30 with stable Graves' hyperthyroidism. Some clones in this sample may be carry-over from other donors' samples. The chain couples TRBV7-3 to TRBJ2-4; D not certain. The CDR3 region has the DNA TGTGCCAGCAGCTTAAAGATCTTGGGCAGCAAAAACATTCAGTACTTC. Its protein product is CASSLKILGSKNIQYF.